These 24 T cell receptor beta chains came from one sample sequenced in a study of Graves' ophthalmopathy and Graves' hyperthyroidism. From RNA, the CDR3 regions of TCR beta chains were amplified and sequenced. Second-round multiplex PCR came after first-round RT-PCR with HTBI primers. TCRdb re-called the multiplex PCR reads through MiXCR, storing one row per CDR3 protein. The sample holds over a million distinct CDR3 sequences, less than 45% seen once. The sequenced sample consisted of peripheral blood or thyroid tissue (not recorded which). The receptor source for this set is an adult man with Graves' hyperthyroidism.

This clonotype was detected a few times. A much more abundant neighbour one base away suggests this may be a read error. The V and J genes are TRBV2 and TRBJ2-5; D remains unclear. The germline V gene encodes CDR1 SNHLY and CDR2 FYNNEI. The CDR3 covers 14 residues. In nucleotides, the CDR3 is TGTGCCAGCAGTGAAGGCCAGCCTCAAGGGACCCAGTACTTC. Protein sequence: CASSEGQPQGTQYF.

The CDR3 region has the DNA TGTGCCATCAGTGAGGCACAGGTCCAGCCCCAGCATTTT. Translation: CAISEAQVQPQHF. This chain connects TRBV10-3 to TRBJ1-5; D possibly corresponds to TRBD1 (5 bases). V lost 2 bases to trimming and J lost 7 bases, with 9 bases between them. This CDR3 is 13 amino acids long. Per the germline V gene, CDR1 is ENHRY and CDR2 is SYGVKD.

The genes are TRBV6-2 or TRBV6-3 and TRBJ2-2; weak D call: TRBD1 (6 bases). Per germline, CDR1 MNHEY and CDR2 SVGEGT. The length of the CDR3 is 15 residues. The ends were cut back, 2 bases at V and 4 bases at J, with 11 bases in the middle. CDR3: CASSYPGQFTGELFF. The CDR3 coding sequence is TGTGCCAGCAGTTACCCTGGACAGTTCACCGGGGAGCTGTTTTTT.

The chain recombines TRBV6-6 with TRBJ2-7; possibly TRBD1 or TRBD2 for D (5 bases each). The V end was cut by 6 bases, the J end by 6 bases, with 15 bases between. The germline CDR1 and CDR2 sequences are MNHNY and SVGAGI (reference sequence). The CDR3 extends over 13 amino acids. Here the CDR3 DNA reads TGTGCCAGCAGCCCATTCGTGGGGACCGAGCAGTACTTC. Protein: CASSPFVGTEQYF.

This clonotype was recorded only once. One end of the junction fails to match germline, which may point to a read error. This chain links TRBV2 with TRBJ2-5; a possible D gene is TRBD2 (6 bases). The CDR3 length is 14 residues. Germline V CDR1 and CDR2: SNHLY, FYNNEI. The CDR3 DNA reads TGTGCCAACAGTTTAGCGGAGGGTGGGGAGACCCAGTACTTC. This translates into CANSLAEGGETQYF.

This clonotype was counted at least ten times. The J gene is TRBJ2-7, the V gene TRBV5-1, with D tentatively TRBD2 (6 bases). The CDR3 covers 15 residues. V was shortened by 0 bases and J by 0 bases, with 10 bases between the two germline ends. The germline V gene encodes CDR1 SGHRS and CDR2 YFSETQ. CDR3 amino acids: CASSLVAAVSYEQYF. The CDR3 DNA follows: TGCGCCAGCAGCTTGGTAGCGGCGGTCTCCTACGAGCAGTACTTC.

This clonotype was picked up a small number of times. This chain joins TRBV12-3 or TRBV12-4 and TRBJ2-2, with D possibly being TRBD2 (5 bases). The CDR3 runs 14 residues. Trimming pared 9 bases from V and 2 bases from J, leaving 13 bases between. The CDR3: CASYPDSNTGELFF. CDR3 in DNA: TGTGCCAGTTACCCGGACTCAAACACCGGGGAGCTGTTTTTT.

The chain employs TRBV5-5 and TRBJ2-7; maybe TRBD2 (5 bases). The V and J ends lost 4 bases and 2 bases respectively, with 16 bases between them. The CDR3 extends over 15 amino acids. Germline V gene sequence: CDR1 SGHKS, CDR2 YYEKEE (reference sequence). This CDR3 is CASSNGPDGTYEQYF. CDR3 coding DNA: TGTGCCAGCAGCAACGGGCCGGACGGGACCTACGAGCAGTACTTC.

This clonotype was recorded a few times. The chain uses TRBV4-3 and TRBJ2-2; 10 bases map to TRBD2. The CDR3 length is 16 residues. Unmatched junction bases numbered 8, after V lost 5 bases and J lost 5 bases. CDR1 LGHNA and CDR2 YSLEER come from the germline V gene. CDR3 loop: CASSGWTSGITGELFF. The CDR3 coding sequence is TGCGCCAGCAGCGGGTGGACTAGCGGAATAACCGGGGAGCTGTTTTTT.

This chain joins TRBV24-1 and TRBJ1-5; 9 bases are a match to TRBD1. Germline V CDR1 and CDR2: KGHDR, SFDVKD. CDR3 length equals 15 residues. Trimming removed 7 bases from V and 7 bases from J; junction bases left unmatched: 10. The CDR3 region is CATSEQGASGQPQHF. CDR3 bases: TGTGCCACCAGCGAACAGGGGGCTTCGGGGCAGCCCCAGCATTTT.

This clonotype was seen ten or more times. J is TRBJ2-7 and V is TRBV12-3 or TRBV12-4, with 7 bases lining up with TRBD1. This CDR3 comprises 12 residues. V lost 6 bases and J lost 9; bases outside the gene matches: 8. The DNA for the CDR3 is TGTGCCAGCAGCCCAACAGGGGTAGGGCAGTACTTC. Residues: CASSPTGVGQYF.

This chain connects TRBV7-2 to TRBJ2-7; TRBD2 agrees at 7 bases. The germline gives CDR1 SGHTA, CDR2 FQGNSA. Trimming took 5 bases from V and 4 from J; bases not matched to a gene: 14. The CDR3 is made up of 16 amino acids. The CDR3 nucleotides read TGTGCCAGCAGCCCCCTCCTTGGGGGAGGGCCTTACGAGCAGTACTTC. It is translated as CASSPLLGGGPYEQYF. Complete variable domain (other parts from reference TRBV7-2 and TRBJ2-7): GAGVSQSPSNKVTEKGKDVELRCDPISGHTALYWYRQSLGQGLEFLIYFQGNSAPDKSGLPSDRFSAERTGGSVSTLTIQRTQQEDSAVYLCASSPLLGGGPYEQYFGPGTRLTVT.

The chain is built from TRBV20-1 and TRBJ1-5; TRBD1 matches at 8 bases. In germline, CDR1 is DFQATT, CDR2 SNEGSKA (reference sequence). The CDR3 has 13 amino acids. CDR3 residues: CRTSRTGNQPQHF. In DNA form, the CDR3 reads TGCAGGACCTCGAGGACAGGGAATCAGCCCCAGCATTTT.

This clonotype appeared many times. The J gene is TRBJ2-7, the V gene TRBV2; no firm D call. With 3 bases removed from V and 1 base from J, the gap between germline ends came to 10 bases. Germline V gives CDR1 SNHLY, CDR2 FYNNEI. The CDR3 length is 14 residues. In DNA form, the CDR3 reads TGTGCCAGCAGTGACGTGGCGGTTTCCTACGAGCAGTACTTC. This sequence encodes CASSDVAVSYEQYF.

Of note for this clonotype: One base away lies a much larger clone, so this may be a sequencing read error. The CDR3 DNA sequence: TGTGCCATCAGCTCTCAGGGATGGGAGACCCAGTACTTC. It yields the protein CAISSQGWETQYF. This chain joins TRBV5-5 and TRBJ2-5; tentative D call: TRBD1 (5 bases). This CDR3 comprises 13 residues. Germline CDR1 reads SGHKS; CDR2 reads YYEKEE (reference sequence).

The chain joins TRBV2 to TRBJ1-4, with D maybe TRBD1 (5 bases). The CDR3 runs 15 residues. Deletions cut 5 bases from V and 5 bases from J, with 15 bases between. CDR1 SNHLY and CDR2 FYNNEI come from the germline V gene. The CDR3 region is CASSFAGTVNEKLFF. CDR3 nucleotides: TGTGCCAGCAGTTTTGCCGGGACGGTGAATGAAAAACTGTTTTTT.

Points on this clonotype: This could be a read error, since a much larger clone is one nucleotide away. This chain uses TRBV20-1 with TRBJ2-7; 12 positions agree with TRBD2. This CDR3 has 14 amino acids. The germline gives CDR1 DFQATT, CDR2 SNEGSKA (reference sequence). The CDR3 protein is CSARGLAGEGEQCF. The CDR3 DNA sequence: TGCAGTGCTAGAGGACTAGCGGGAGAGGGCGAGCAGTGCTTC.

This sequence joins TRBV11-2 and TRBJ1-6, with TRBD1 identical over 8 bases. Germline V CDR1 and CDR2: SGHAT, FQNNGV. The CDR3 contains 15 residues. The trim removed 5 bases at V and 5 bases at J, leaving 5 bases unmatched. CDR3 DNA sequence: TGTGCCAGCAGCACTCAGGGGGCAGATAATTCACCCCTCCACTTT. Translating gives CASSTQGADNSPLHF.

This clonotype was seen many times. The rearrangement joins TRBV12-3 or TRBV12-4 to TRBJ2-5, with unresolved D. The CDR3 length is 13 residues. V dropped 5 bases and J dropped 4 bases, with 11 bases sitting between them. The CDR3 coding sequence is TGTGCCAGCAGTGGCCGGACCGGAGAGACCCAGTACTTC. It is translated as CASSGRTGETQYF.

This clonotype was seen a few times. The chain is built from TRBV12-3 or TRBV12-4 and TRBJ1-2; D is uncertain. This CDR3 spans 12 amino acids. The V and J ends lost 7 bases and 1 base respectively, with 7 bases between them. DNA of the CDR3: TGTGCCAGCACTCCGGATAACTATGGCTACACCTTC. This gives the protein CASTPDNYGYTF.

This clonotype has only a few counts. V is TRBV10-3 and J is TRBJ2-7, with 7 bases fitting TRBD1. Germline trimming cut 6 bases from V and 2 bases from J; bases unmatched to any gene: 7. Germline assignment: CDR1 ENHRY and CDR2 SYGVKD. This CDR3 has 14 amino acids. The CDR3 region is CAISLRDSPYEQYF. The CDR3 DNA sequence: TGTGCCATCAGCCTCCGGGACAGCCCCTACGAGCAGTACTTC.

There are many counts of this clonotype. This sequence joins TRBV13 and TRBJ1-1; D is uncertain. CDR3 size: 14 residues. V gave up 4 bases and J gave up 3 bases, with 12 bases separating them. Germline V CDR1 and CDR2: PRHDT, FYEKMQ (reference sequence). DNA of the CDR3: TGTGCCAGCAGCTCCCAGGATGGCGACACTGAAGCTTTCTTT. It codes for CASSSQDGDTEAFF.

Note on this clonotype: This sequence may be a read error, since a much larger clone differs from it by one base. V usage is TRBV10-3 and J usage is TRBJ1-4; 7 bases line up with TRBD1. Germline V lookup: CDR1 ENHRY, CDR2 SYGVKD. The CDR3 spans 12 residues. V trimming: 5 bases; J trimming: 7 bases; junction bases outside the gene matches: 1. DNA for the CDR3: TGTGCCATCAGTTGGGACAGTGAAAAACTGTTTTTT. It is translated as CAISWDSEKLFF.

There are a few counts of this clonotype. This chain links TRBV30 with TRBJ1-2; D not certain. Deletions cut 4 bases from V and 8 bases from J, with 14 bases between. This CDR3 region has 12 residues. Germline V gene sequence: CDR1 GTSNPN, CDR2 SVGIG (reference sequence). The CDR3 sequence: CAWTSWSHGYTF. The CDR3 DNA reads TGTGCCTGGACTTCTTGGAGTCACGGCTACACCTTC.